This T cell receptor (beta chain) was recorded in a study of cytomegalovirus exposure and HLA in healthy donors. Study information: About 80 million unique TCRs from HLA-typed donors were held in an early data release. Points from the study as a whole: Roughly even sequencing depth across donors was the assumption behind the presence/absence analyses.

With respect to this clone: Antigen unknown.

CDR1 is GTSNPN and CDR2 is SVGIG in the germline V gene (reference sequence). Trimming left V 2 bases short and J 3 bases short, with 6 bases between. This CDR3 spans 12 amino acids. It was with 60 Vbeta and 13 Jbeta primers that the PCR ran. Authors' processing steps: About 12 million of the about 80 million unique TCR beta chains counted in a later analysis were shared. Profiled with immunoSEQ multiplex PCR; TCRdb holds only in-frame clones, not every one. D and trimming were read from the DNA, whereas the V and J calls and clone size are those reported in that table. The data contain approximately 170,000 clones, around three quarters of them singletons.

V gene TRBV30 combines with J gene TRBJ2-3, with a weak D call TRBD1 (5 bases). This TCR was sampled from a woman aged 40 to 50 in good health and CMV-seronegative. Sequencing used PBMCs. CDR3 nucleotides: TGTGCCTGGAGTCAGGGAACAGATACGCAGTATTTT. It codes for CAWSQGTDTQYF.